This T cell receptor (beta chain) is from a study of OX40 agonist ivuxolimab in advanced cancers. Study as a whole: People who had prior anti-PD-1, anti-PD-L1 or anti-CTLA-4 therapy could take part, and under 45% had some.

Profiled with immunoSEQ multiplex PCR; TCRdb holds only in-frame clones, not every one. The sample yields 60,000 or so clones, more than 75% seen once. This sample comprised CD4+ or CD8+ T cells sorted from blood, obtained in a trial of the OX40 agonist ivuxolimab. The sequence was collected from an adult with an advanced solid tumor such as melanoma, head and neck, liver or kidney cancer.

CDR3 loop: CASSLRQGGRAFF. The CDR3 DNA reads TGTGCCAGCAGCCTGCGACAGGGGGGGAGAGCTTTCTTT. The chain carries TRBV5-8 and TRBJ1-1; 9 bases fit TRBD1. The J segment lost 10 bases and the V segment lost 4 bases, leaving 8 bases of the junction unmatched. The CDR3 is 13 residues long. Germline V gene lookup returns CDR1 SGHTS and CDR2 YDEGEE.